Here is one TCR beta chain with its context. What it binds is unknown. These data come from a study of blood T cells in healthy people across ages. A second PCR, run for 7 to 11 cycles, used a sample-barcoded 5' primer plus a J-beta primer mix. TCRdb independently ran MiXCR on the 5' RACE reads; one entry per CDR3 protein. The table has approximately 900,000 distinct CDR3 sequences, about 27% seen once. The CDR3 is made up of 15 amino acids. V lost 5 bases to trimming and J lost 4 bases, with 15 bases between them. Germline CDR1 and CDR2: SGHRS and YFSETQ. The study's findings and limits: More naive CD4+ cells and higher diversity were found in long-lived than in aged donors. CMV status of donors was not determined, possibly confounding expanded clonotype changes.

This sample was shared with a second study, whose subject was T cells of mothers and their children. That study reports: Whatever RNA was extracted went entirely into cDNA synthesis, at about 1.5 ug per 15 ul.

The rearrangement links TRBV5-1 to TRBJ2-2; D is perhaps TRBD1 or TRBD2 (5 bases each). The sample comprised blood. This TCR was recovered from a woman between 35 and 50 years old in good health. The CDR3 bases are TGCGCCAGCAGGAATCCAGGGAGAGGCACCGGGGAGCTGTTTTTT. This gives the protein CASRNPGRGTGELFF.